Listed below are T cell receptor beta chains from one sample, sequenced in a study of blood T cell repertoires in COVID-19. Sequencing was performed with immunoSEQ multiplex PCR; in TCRdb, only in-frame clones are kept and a portion is missing. Of some 430,000 clones in the sample, about 90% were seen once. The sequenced material came from PBMCs or T cells enriched from blood (not recorded which). These receptors all stem from a man between 18 and 35 years old who had recovered from COVID-19. Each CDR3 is given with its conserved first and last residue. D genes are given only for firm matches. Only part of the rows carry a size: once, few, many, or a class if the clone is expanded.

j_call	v_call	d_call	clone_size	cdr3_nt	cdr3_aa
TRBJ1-2	TRBV6-5	NA	few	TGTGCCAGCAGTTGGGACAAGTTAAAGGGGGGCTACACCTTC	CASSWDKLKGGYTF
TRBJ2-5	TRBV5-1	NA	NA	TGCGCCACCCGAGCGGACGGGGAGACCCAGTACTTC	CATRADGETQYF
TRBJ1-2	TRBV30	NA	NA	TGTGCCTGGGACGAAACAGGTCGCCTATCTAACTATGGCTACACCTTC	CAWDETGRLSNYGYTF
TRBJ2-3	TRBV7-8	NA	NA	TGTGCCAGCAGCATCAGGGTGGGGGGTGATACGCAGTATTTT	CASSIRVGGDTQYF
TRBJ2-2	TRBV7-6	TRBD2	NA	TGTGCCAGCAGCCTCTCCCCGGGACTAGTTTTGGGGGAGCTGTTTTTT	CASSLSPGLVLGELFF
TRBJ1-4	TRBV7-9	NA	NA	TGTGCCAGCAGCTTAGGGGACACTTTGTCAACTAATGAAAAACTGTTTTTT	CASSLGDTLSTNEKLFF
TRBJ1-5	TRBV9	TRBD1	once	TGTGCCAGCAGCAAAGGACAGGGCGGGGAGCAGCCCCAGCATTTT	CASSKGQGGEQPQHF
TRBJ2-1	TRBV7-7	NA	NA	TGTGCCAGCAGCTCCGGGTGGGAAGCGGGCAATGAGCAGTTCTTC	CASSSGWEAGNEQFF
TRBJ2-3	TRBV5-6	TRBD2	few	TGTGCCAGCAGATACGCTCCCGGACTAGCGGGGTTTACAGATACGCAGTATTTT	CASRYAPGLAGFTDTQYF
TRBJ1-2	TRBV6-5	TRBD1	NA	TGTGCCAGCAGTTCGGCAGGGGGCTTCTACACCTTC	CASSSAGGFYTF
TRBJ2-1	TRBV6-5	NA	NA	TGTGCCAGCAGTTACATCGGGACCCTCGGGGGTGAGCAGTTCTTC	CASSYIGTLGGEQFF
TRBJ1-6	TRBV10-1	NA	many	TGCGCCAGCAGCGAGACCCTCGAGGGTTCACCCCTCCACTTT	CASSETLEGSPLHF
TRBJ2-1	TRBV6-5	TRBD1	NA	TGTGCCATCCGCTTCGACAGGGACAATGAGCAGTTCTTC	CAIRFDRDNEQFF
TRBJ1-5	TRBV28	NA	NA	TGTGCCGGCAGTTTATCGCGCTTGAGCAATCAGCCCCAGCATTTT	CAGSLSRLSNQPQHF
TRBJ1-1	TRBV7-8	NA	once	TGTGCCAGCAGCCCAAAGGGGGAAGCTTTCTTT	CASSPKGEAFF
TRBJ2-7	TRBV5-6	TRBD1	NA	TGTGCCAGCAGCTTGACCCAGGGGGTGGGGTACGAGCAGTACTTC	CASSLTQGVGYEQYF
TRBJ1-2	TRBV19	NA	once	TGTGCCAGTAGTAAGTTCTCAGACTATGGCTACACCTTC	CASSKFSDYGYTF
TRBJ2-7	TRBV7-9	NA	NA	TGTGCCAGCAGCCCCCCGGCTAGCGCCATTTCCGAGCAGTACTTC	CASSPPASAISEQYF
TRBJ1-5	TRBV19	TRBD1	once	TGTGCCAGTAGTACCCGGACAGGGGCAACGGGCAATCAGCCCCAGCATTTT	CASSTRTGATGNQPQHF
TRBJ2-3	TRBV19	TRBD1	NA	TGTGCCAGTAGTATAAGGGGGCACACAGATACGCAGTATTTT	CASSIRGHTDTQYF
TRBJ2-7	TRBV9	TRBD1	NA	TGTGCCAGCAGCGTAGCAGACAGGGGAGGCGAGCAGTACTTC	CASSVADRGGEQYF
TRBJ2-5	TRBV20-1	NA	NA	TGCAGTCCGTTGGGGGGAGAGACCCAGTACTTC	CSPLGGETQYF
TRBJ1-6	TRBV25-1	NA	NA	TGTGCCAGCAGTGGGGGGACATTAGTGAGAGATAATTCACCCCTCCACTTT	CASSGGTLVRDNSPLHF
TRBJ1-1	TRBV11-3	TRBD1	NA	TGTGCCAGCAGCACAAGGGCTCAGGGGGCGCCGAAATCTGAAGCTTTCTTT	CASSTRAQGAPKSEAFF
TRBJ2-4	TRBV7-8	NA	NA	TGTGCCAGCAGCTACGGGAGCCCCCAAAACATTCAGTACTTC	CASSYGSPQNIQYF
TRBJ2-2	TRBV18	NA	NA	TGTGCCAGCTCAAGCACAGCCACCGGGGAGCTGTTTTTT	CASSSTATGELFF
TRBJ1-6	TRBV3-1/TRBV3-2	NA	NA	TGTGCCAGCAGCCACCCGGGACAAAATTCACCCCTCCACTTT	CASSHPGQNSPLHF
TRBJ2-7	TRBV24-1	TRBD2	NA	TGTGCCACCAGTCACGGGGGGAGCTCCTACGAGCAGTACTTC	CATSHGGSSYEQYF
TRBJ1-5	TRBV7-2	NA	NA	TGTGCCAGCAGCTTAGCTCGCGGGGGCAATCAGCCCCAGCATTTT	CASSLARGGNQPQHF
TRBJ1-2	TRBV2	TRBD1	NA	TGTGCCAGGGAGCAGGGGGACAACTATGGCTACACCTTC	CAREQGDNYGYTF
TRBJ2-3	TRBV24-1	TRBD2	NA	TGTGCCACCAGTGACCCTAGCGGTGGCACAGATACGCAGTATTTT	CATSDPSGGTDTQYF
TRBJ1-5	TRBV30	NA	NA	TGTGCCTGGAGTTCGGGATTTGGGGGCAATCAGCCCCAGCATTTT	CAWSSGFGGNQPQHF
TRBJ1-2	TRBV12-5	NA	NA	TGTGCTAGTGGTTTGGTACTCGGCTATGGCTACACCTTC	CASGLVLGYGYTF
TRBJ1-4	TRBV7-8	NA	NA	TGTGCCAGCAGCTTAGGCGTCCTTGAAAAACTGTTTTTT	CASSLGVLEKLFF
TRBJ2-7	TRBV7-9	NA	once	TGTGCCAGCAGCTTAGTTGCAGGTAGCTCCTACGAGCAGTACTTC	CASSLVAGSSYEQYF
TRBJ1-5	TRBV12-3/TRBV12-4	NA	NA	TGTGCCAGCAGTTTCTGGGGGGTGGCCCAGCATTTT	CASSFWGVAQHF
TRBJ2-7	TRBV10-3	TRBD2	NA	TGTGCCATCAGTCAAGGACTAGCGGGAGGGCCGACCTACGAGCAGTACTTC	CAISQGLAGGPTYEQYF
TRBJ2-3	TRBV7-8	NA	NA	TGTGCCAGCAGCATGGGACATTTCGGCACAGATACGCAGTATTTT	CASSMGHFGTDTQYF
TRBJ1-4	TRBV9	TRBD1	NA	TGTGCCAGCAGCGCCGGGACAGGGTTGGGAAAACTGTTTTTT	CASSAGTGLGKLFF